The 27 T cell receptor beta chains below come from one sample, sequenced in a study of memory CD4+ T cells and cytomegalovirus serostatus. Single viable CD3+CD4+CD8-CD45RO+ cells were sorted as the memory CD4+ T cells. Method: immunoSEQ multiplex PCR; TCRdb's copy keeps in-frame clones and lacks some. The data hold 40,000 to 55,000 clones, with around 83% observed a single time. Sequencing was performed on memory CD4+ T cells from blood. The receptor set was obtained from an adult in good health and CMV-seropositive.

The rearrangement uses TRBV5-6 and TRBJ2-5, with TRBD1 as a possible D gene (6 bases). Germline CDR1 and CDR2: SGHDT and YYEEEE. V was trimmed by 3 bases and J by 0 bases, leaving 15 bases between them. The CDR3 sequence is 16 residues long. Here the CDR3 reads CASSSSTGSNQETQYF. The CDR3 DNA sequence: TGTGCCAGCAGCTCCTCGACAGGATCTAACCAAGAGACCCAGTACTTC.

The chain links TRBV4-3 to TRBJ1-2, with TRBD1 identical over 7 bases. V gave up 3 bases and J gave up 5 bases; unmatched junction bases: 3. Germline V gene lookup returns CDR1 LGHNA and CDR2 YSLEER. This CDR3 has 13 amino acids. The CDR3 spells CASSHDRVYGYTF. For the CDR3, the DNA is TGCGCCAGCAGCCACGACAGGGTGTATGGCTACACCTTC.

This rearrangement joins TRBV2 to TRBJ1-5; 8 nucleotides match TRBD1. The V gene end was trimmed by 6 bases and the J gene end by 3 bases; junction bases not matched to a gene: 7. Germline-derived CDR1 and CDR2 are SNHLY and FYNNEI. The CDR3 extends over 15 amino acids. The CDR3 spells CASRIGTGTNQPQHF. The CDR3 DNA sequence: TGTGCCAGCAGGATCGGGACAGGCACCAATCAGCCCCAGCATTTT.

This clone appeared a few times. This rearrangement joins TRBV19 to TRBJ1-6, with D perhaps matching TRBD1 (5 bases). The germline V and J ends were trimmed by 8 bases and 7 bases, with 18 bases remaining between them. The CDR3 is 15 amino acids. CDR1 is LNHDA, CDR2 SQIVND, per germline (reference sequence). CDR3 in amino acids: CASGGSREGNSPLHF. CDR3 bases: TGTGCCAGTGGGGGGTCAAGAGAGGGGAATTCACCCCTCCACTTT.

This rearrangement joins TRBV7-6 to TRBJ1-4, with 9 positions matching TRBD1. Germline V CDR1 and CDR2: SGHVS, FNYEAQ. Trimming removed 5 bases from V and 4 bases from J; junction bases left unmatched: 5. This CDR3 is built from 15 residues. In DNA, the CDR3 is TGTGCCAGCAGCCTGGGGACAGGGAATAATGAAAAACTGTTTTTT. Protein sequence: CASSLGTGNNEKLFF.

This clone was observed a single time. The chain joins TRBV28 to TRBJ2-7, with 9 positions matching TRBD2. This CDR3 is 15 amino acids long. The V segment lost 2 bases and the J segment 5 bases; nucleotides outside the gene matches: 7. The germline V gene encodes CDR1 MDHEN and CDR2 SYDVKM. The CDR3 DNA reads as TGTGCCAGCAGTTTAGCGGGGACTAGCCTCCACGAGCAGTACTTC. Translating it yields CASSLAGTSLHEQYF.

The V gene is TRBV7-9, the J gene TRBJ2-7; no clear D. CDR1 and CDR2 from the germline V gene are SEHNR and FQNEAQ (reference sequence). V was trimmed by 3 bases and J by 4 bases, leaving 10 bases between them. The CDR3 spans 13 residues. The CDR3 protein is CASSFGRQYEQYF. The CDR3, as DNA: TGTGCCAGCAGCTTTGGGCGGCAATACGAGCAGTACTTC.

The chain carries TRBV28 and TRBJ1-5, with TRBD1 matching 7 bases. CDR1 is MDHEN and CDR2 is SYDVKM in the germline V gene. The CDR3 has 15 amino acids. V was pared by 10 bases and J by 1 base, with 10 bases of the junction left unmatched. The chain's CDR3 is CATSPTGVSNQPQHF. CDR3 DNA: TGTGCCACCTCCCCTACAGGGGTAAGCAATCAGCCCCAGCATTTT.

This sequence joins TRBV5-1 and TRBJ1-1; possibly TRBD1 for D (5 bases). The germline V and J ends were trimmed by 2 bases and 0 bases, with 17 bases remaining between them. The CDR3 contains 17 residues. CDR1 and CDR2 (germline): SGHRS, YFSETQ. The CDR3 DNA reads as TGCGCCAGCAGCTTAAGGCAGGGAAGGAGGATGAACACTGAAGCTTTCTTT. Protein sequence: CASSLRQGRRMNTEAFF.

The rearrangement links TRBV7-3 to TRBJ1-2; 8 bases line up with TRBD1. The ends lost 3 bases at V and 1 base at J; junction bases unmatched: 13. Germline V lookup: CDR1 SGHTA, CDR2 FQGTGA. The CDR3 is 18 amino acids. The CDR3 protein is CASSFNADRDLFNYGYTF. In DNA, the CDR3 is TGTGCCAGCAGCTTTAATGCGGACAGGGACCTGTTTAACTATGGCTACACCTTC.

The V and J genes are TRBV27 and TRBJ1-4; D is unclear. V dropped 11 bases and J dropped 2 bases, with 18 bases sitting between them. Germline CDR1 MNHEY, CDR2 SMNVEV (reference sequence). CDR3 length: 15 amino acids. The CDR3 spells CAPPGSIGTNEKLFF. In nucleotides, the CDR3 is TGTGCCCCCCCTGGGTCGATTGGCACTAATGAAAAACTGTTTTTT.

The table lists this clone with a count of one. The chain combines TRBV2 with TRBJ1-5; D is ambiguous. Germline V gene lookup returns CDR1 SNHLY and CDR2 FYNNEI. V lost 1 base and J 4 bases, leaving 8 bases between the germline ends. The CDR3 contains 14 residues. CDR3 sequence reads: CASSEGNGNQPQHF. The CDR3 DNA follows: TGTGCCAGCAGTGAAGGAAACGGGAATCAGCCCCAGCATTTT.

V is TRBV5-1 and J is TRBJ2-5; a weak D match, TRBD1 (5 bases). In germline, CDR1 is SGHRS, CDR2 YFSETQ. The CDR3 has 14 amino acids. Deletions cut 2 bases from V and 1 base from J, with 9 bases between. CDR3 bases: TGCGCCAGCAGCTTAGCGACAGTCCAAGAGACCCAGTACTTC. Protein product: CASSLATVQETQYF.

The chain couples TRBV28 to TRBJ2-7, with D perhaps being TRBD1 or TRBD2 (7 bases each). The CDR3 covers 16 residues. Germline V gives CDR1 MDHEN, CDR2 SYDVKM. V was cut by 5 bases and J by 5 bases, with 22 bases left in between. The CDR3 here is CASSPQSPRGGNEQYF. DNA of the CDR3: TGTGCCAGCAGTCCCCAGTCCCCCAGGGGGGGGAACGAGCAGTACTTC.

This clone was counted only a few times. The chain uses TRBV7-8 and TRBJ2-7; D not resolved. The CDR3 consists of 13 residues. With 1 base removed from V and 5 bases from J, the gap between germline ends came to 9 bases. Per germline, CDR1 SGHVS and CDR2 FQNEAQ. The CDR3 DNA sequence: TGTGCCAGCAGCTTAGTACGGACCCACGAGCAGTACTTC. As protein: CASSLVRTHEQYF.

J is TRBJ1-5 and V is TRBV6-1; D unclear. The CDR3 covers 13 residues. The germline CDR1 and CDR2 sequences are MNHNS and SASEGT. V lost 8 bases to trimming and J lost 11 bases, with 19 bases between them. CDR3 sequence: CASAQEAVWSQHF. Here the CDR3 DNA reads TGTGCCAGCGCCCAGGAAGCTGTTTGGTCCCAGCATTTT.

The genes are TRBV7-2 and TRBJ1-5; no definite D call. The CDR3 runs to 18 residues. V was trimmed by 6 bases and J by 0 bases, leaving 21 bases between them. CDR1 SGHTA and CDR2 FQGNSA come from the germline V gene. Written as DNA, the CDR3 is TGTGCCAGCAGTGGGAAGGGCGGCGGATCCTATAGCAATCAGCCCCAGCATTTT. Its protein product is CASSGKGGGSYSNQPQHF.

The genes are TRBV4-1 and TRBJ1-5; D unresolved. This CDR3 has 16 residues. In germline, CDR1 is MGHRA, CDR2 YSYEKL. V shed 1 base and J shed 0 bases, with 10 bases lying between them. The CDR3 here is CASSQVTQGSNQPQHF. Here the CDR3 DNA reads TGCGCCAGCAGCCAAGTCACACAAGGTAGCAATCAGCCCCAGCATTTT.

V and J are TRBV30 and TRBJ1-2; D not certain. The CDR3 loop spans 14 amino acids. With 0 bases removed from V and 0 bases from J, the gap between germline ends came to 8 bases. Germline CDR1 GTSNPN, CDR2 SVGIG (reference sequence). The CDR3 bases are TGTGCCTGGAGTGTATGGCGGACTAACTATGGCTACACCTTC. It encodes CAWSVWRTNYGYTF. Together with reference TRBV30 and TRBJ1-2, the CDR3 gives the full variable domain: SQTIHQWPATLVQPVGSPLSLECTVEGTSNPNLYWYRQAAGRGLQLLFYSVGIGQISSEVPQNLSASRPQDRQFILSSKKLLLSDSGFYLCAWSVWRTNYGYTFGSGTRLTVV.

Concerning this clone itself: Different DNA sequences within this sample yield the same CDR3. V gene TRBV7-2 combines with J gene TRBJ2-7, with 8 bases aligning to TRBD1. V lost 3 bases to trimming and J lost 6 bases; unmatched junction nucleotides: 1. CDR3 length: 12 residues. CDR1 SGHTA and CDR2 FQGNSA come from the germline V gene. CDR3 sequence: CASSLTGVEQYF. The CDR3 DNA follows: TGTGCCAGCAGCTTGACAGGGGTCGAGCAGTACTTC.

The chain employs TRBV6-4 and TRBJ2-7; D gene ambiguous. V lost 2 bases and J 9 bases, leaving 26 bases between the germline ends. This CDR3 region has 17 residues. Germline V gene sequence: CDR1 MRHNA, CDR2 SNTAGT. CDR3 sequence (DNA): TGTGCCAGCAGTGACGGCCCGGCACGGCGAACTGTCTTAGGGCAGTACTTC. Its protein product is CASSDGPARRTVLGQYF.

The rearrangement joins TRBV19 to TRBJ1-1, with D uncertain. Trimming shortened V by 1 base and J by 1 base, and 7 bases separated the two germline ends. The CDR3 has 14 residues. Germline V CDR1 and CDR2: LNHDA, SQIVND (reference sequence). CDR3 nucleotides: TGTGCCAGTAGTATAGGAGGGAGGAACACTGAAGCTTTCTTT. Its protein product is CASSIGGRNTEAFF.

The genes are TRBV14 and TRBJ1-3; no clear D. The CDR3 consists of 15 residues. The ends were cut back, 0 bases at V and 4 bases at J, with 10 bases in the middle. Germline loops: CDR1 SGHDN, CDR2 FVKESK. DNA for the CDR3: TGTGCCAGCAGCCAAGATCTGCCCGGCGGAAACACCATATATTTT. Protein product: CASSQDLPGGNTIYF.

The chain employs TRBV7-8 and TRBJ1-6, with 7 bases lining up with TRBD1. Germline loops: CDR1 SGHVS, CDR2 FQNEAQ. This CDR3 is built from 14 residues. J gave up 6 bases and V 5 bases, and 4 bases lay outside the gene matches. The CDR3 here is CASSPTGANSPLHF. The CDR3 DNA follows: TGTGCCAGCAGCCCTACAGGGGCTAATTCACCCCTCCACTTT.

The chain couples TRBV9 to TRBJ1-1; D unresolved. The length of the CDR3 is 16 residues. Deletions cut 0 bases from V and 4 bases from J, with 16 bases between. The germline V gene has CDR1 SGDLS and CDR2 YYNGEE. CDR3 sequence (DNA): TGTGCCAGCAGCGTAGAACCCCCGGGAGCCGGCACTGAAGCTTTCTTT. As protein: CASSVEPPGAGTEAFF.

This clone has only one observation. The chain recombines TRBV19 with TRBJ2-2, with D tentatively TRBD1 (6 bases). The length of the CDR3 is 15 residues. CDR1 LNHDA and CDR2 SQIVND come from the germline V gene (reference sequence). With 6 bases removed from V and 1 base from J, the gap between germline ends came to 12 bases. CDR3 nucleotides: TGTGCCAGTAGCCGGACAGATATGAACACCGGGGAGCTGTTTTTT. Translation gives CASSRTDMNTGELFF.

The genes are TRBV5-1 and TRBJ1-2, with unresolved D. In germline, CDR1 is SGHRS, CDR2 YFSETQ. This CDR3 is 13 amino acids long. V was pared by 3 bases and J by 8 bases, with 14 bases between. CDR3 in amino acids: CASSYDHKDGYTF. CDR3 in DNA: TGCGCCAGCAGCTACGATCACAAGGACGGCTACACCTTC.